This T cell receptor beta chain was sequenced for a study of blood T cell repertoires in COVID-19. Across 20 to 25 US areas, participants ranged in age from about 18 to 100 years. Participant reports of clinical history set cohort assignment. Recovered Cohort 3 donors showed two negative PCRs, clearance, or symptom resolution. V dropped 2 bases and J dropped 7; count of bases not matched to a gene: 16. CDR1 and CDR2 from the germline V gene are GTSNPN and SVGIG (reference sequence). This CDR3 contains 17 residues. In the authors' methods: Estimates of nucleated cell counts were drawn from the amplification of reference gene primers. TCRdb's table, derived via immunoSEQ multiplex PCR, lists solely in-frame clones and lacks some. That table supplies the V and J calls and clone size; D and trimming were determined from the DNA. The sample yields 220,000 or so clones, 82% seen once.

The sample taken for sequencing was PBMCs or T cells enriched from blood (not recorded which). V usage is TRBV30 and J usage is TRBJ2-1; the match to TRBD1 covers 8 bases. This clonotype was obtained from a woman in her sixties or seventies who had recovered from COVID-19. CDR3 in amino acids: CAWSRNPDRGSENEQFF. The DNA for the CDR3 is TGTGCCTGGAGTCGAAACCCCGACAGGGGATCGGAAAATGAGCAGTTCTTC.